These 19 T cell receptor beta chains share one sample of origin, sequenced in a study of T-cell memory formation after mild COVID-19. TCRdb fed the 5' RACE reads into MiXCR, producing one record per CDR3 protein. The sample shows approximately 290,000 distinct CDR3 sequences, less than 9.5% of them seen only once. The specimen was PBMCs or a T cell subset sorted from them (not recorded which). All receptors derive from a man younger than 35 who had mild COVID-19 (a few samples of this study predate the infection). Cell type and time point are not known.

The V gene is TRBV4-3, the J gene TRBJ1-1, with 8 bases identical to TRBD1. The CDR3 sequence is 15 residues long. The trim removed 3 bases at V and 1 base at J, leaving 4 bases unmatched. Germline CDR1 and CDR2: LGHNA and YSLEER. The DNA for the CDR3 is TGCGCCAGCAGCCACCTAGGACAGGGGAACACTGAAGCTTTCTTT. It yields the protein CASSHLGQGNTEAFF.

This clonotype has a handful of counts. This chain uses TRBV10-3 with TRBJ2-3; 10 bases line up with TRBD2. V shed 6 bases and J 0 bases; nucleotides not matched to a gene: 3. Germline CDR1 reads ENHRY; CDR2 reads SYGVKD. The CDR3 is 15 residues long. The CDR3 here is CAIRSGGVSTDTQYF. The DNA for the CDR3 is TGTGCCATCAGGAGCGGGGGGGTAAGCACAGATACGCAGTATTTT.

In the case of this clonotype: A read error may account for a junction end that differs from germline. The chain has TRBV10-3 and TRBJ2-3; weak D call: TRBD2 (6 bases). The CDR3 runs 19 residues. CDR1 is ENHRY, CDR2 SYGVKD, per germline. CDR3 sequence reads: CAGQGGGSGHDALEDPQYF. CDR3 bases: TGTGCCGGTCAAGGTGGGGGTAGCGGCCACGATGCCCTCGAAGATCCGCAGTATTTT.

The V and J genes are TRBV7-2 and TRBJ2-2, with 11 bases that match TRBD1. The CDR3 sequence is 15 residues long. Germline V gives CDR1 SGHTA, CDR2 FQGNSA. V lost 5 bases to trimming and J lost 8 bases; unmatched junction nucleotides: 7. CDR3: CASSRTGTGGGELFF. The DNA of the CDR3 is TGTGCCAGCAGCCGGACCGGGACAGGGGGTGGGGAGCTGTTTTTT.

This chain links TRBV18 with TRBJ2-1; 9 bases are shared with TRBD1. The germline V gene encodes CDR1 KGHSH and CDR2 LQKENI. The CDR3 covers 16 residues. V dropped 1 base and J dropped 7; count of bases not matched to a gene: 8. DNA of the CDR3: TGTGCCAGCTCACCACTCGGGACAGGGAGGTTGAATGAGCAGTTCTTC. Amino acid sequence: CASSPLGTGRLNEQFF.

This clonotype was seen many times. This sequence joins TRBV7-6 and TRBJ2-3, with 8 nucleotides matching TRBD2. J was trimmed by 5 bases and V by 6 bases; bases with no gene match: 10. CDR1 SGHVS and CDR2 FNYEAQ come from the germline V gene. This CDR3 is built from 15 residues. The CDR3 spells CASSSRGGHGDTQYF. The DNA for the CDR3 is TGTGCCAGCAGTTCCCGGGGGGGGCACGGAGATACGCAGTATTTT.

The chain's CDR3 is CASSATGRSSYEQYV. In DNA form, the CDR3 reads TGTGCCAGCAGTGCCACAGGGAGGAGCTCCTACGAGCAGTACGTC. The gene calls are TRBV6-2 or TRBV6-3 and TRBJ2-7, with D perhaps given as TRBD1 or TRBD2 (6 bases each). Germline V gives CDR1 MNHEY, CDR2 SVGEGT. V gave up 5 bases and J gave up 0 bases, with 14 bases separating them. This CDR3 contains 15 residues.

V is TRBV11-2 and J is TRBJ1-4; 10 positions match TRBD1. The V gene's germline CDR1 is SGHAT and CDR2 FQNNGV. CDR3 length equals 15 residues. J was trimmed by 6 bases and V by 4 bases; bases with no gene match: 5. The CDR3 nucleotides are TGTGCCAGCAGCTCCCCGGGACAGGGGTATGAAAAACTGTTTTTT. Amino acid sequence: CASSSPGQGYEKLFF. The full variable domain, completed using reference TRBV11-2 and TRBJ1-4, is EAGVAQSPRYKIIEKRQSVAFWCNPISGHATLYWYQQILGQGPKLLIQFQNNGVVDDSQLPKDRFSAERLKGVDSTLKIQPAKLEDSAVYLCASSSPGQGYEKLFFGSGTQLSVL.

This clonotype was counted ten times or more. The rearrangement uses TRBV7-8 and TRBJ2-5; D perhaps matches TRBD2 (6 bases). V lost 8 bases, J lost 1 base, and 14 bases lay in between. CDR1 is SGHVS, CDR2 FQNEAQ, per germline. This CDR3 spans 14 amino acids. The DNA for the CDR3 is TGTGCCAGCTTTGCGGGAAACCTCCAAGAGACCCAGTACTTC. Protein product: CASFAGNLQETQYF.

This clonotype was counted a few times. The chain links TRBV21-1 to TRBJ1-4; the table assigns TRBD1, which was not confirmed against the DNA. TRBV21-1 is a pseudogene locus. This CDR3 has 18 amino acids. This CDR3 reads CASSEIRTPRGGCEKLFF. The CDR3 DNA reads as TGTGCCAGCAGCGAAATTAGGACCCCGAGAGGGGGCTGTGAAAAACTGTTTTTT.

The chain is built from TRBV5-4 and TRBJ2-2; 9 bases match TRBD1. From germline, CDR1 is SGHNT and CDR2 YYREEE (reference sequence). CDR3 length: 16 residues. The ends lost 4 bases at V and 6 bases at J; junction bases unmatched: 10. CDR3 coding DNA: TGTGCCAGCAGCCCGCCCGGGGACAGGGTGGCCGGGGAGCTGTTTTTT. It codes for CASSPPGDRVAGELFF.

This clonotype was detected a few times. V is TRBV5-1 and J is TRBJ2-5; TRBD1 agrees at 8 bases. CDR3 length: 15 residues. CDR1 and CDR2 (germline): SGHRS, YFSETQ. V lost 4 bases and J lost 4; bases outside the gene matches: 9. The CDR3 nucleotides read TGCGCCAGCAGCATCTCTCAGGGGGCTCTAGAGACCCAGTACTTC. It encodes CASSISQGALETQYF.

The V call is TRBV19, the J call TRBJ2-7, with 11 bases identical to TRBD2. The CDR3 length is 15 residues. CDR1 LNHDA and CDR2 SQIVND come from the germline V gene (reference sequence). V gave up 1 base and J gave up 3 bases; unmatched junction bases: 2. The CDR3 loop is CASSIATSGVYEQYF. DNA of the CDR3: TGTGCCAGTAGTATAGCGACTAGCGGGGTCTACGAGCAGTACTTC.

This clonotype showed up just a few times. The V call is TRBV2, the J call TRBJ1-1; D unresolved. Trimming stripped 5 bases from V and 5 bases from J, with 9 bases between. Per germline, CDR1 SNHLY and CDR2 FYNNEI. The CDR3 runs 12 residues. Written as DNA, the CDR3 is TGTGCCAGCAGTTCGAAGTTGACTGAAGCTTTCTTT. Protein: CASSSKLTEAFF.

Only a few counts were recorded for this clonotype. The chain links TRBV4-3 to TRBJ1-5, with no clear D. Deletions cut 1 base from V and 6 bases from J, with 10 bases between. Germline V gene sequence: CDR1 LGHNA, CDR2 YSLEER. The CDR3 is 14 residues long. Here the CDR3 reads CASSQVLRTQPQHF. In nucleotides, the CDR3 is TGCGCCAGCAGCCAAGTTTTGCGGACTCAGCCCCAGCATTTT.

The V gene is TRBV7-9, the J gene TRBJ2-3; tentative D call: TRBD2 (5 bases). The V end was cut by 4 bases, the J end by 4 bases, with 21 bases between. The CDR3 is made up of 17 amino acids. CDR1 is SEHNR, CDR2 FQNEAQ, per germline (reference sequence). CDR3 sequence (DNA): TGTGCCAGCAGCTCCCAATTAAGGACGTTGAGGGCAGATACGCAGTATTTT. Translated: CASSSQLRTLRADTQYF.

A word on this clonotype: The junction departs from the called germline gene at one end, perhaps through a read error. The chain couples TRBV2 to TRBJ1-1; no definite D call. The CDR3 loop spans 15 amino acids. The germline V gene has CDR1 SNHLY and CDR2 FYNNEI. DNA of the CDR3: TGTGCCAGCAGTGAAGAGAAAAGGATGAACGCTGAAGCTTTCTTT. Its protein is CASSEEKRMNAEAFF.

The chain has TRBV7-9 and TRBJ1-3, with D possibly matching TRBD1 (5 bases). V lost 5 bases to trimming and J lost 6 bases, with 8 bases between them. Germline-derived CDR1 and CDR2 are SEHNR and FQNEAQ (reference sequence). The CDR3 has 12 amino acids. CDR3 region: CASSGALNTIYF. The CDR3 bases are TGTGCCAGCAGCGGGGCTCTAAACACCATATATTTT.

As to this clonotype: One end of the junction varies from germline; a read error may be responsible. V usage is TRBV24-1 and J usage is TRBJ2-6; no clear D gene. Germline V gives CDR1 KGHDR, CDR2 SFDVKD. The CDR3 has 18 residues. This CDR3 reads CATSDLWFADSGDNVLTF. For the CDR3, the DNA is TGTGCCACCAGTGATTTGTGGTTTGCAGACTCTGGGGACAACGTCCTGACTTTC.